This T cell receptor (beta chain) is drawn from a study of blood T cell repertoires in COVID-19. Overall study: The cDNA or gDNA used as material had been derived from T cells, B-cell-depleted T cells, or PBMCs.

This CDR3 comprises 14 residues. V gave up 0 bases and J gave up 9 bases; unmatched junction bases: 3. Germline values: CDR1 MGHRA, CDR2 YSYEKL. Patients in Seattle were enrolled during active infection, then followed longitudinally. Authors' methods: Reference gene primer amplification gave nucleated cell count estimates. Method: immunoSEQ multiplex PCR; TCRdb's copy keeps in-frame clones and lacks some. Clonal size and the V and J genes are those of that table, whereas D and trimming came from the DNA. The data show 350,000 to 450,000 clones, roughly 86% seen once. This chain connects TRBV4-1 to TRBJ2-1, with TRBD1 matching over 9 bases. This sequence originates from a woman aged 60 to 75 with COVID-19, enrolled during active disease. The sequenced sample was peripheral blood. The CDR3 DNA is TGCGCCAGCAGCCAAGATGGGACAGGGCTTGAGCAGTTCTTC. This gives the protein CASSQDGTGLEQFF.